Presented here are 2 T cell receptor beta chains from one specimen sequenced in a study of CD8 T cells in Susac syndrome. Reverse transcription of roughly 0.5 to 1 ug RNA was performed with random hexamers. TCRdb redid the calling of the immunoSEQ multiplex PCR reads with MiXCR, one entry per CDR3 protein. The sample includes about 180,000 distinct CDR3 sequences, approximately 96% of them seen just once. The specimen was CD4+ T cells from PBMCs. These receptors all stem from a human donor with multiple sclerosis.

J is TRBJ1-2 and V is TRBV30, with 8 nucleotides matching TRBD1. Trimming took 3 bases from V and 5 from J; bases not matched to a gene: 5. Germline V lookup: CDR1 GTSNPN, CDR2 SVGIG (reference sequence). The CDR3 runs to 13 residues. The CDR3 DNA sequence: TGTGCCTGGAGCAAGGACAGGGTTTATGGCTACACCTTC. Amino acids: CAWSKDRVYGYTF.

The CDR3 loop reads CASSETGGVSPQHF. The CDR3 bases are TGTGCCAGCAGTGAAACAGGGGGGGTTAGCCCCCAGCATTTT. The chain recombines TRBV2 with TRBJ1-5, with 8 bases aligning to TRBD1. Germline assignment: CDR1 SNHLY and CDR2 FYNNEI. The CDR3 has 14 residues. Germline trimming cut 2 bases from V and 10 bases from J; bases unmatched to any gene: 7.